The sequence of this T cell receptor beta chain was determined in a study of T cells in Graves' hyperthyroidism and ophthalmopathy. Overall study context: Peripheral blood specimens were obtained at initial diagnosis, prior to any treatment.

Researchers took RNA transcripts and amplified the TCR beta CDR3 regions from them. Using the HTBI primer set, a first-round RT-PCR was run on the TCR CDR3. TCRdb re-derived calls from the multiplex PCR reads in MiXCR, one entry per CDR3 protein. The repertoire includes more than 300,000 distinct CDR3 sequences, under 20% of them detected once, and around 40% sits in the top ten. The germline CDR1 and CDR2 sequences are MNHNY and SVGAGI (reference sequence). With 2 bases clipped from V and 0 bases from J, the junction kept 5 bases outside the gene matches. CDR3 length equals 18 residues. In this sample, this clonotype turned up many times.

The J gene is TRBJ2-3, the V gene TRBV6-6; the match to TRBD2 covers 13 bases. Sequencing input: blood. This TCR came from a young man with Graves' ophthalmopathy. The CDR3 spells CASSYATSGGPSTDTQYF. Written as DNA, the CDR3 is TGTGCCAGCAGTTACGCGACTAGCGGGGGGCCTAGCACAGATACGCAGTATTTT.